The source of this T cell receptor beta chain is a study of breast tumors, draining lymph nodes, adjacent tissues. Overall study findings and caveats: Data only fit, rather than demonstrated, lymph node origin of most tumor T cells. Luminal-like breast cancer showed significantly greater tumor-nontumor repertoire similarity than basal-like breast cancer did. Tumor repertoires ranked between lymph nodes and nontumor tissue in diversity, with V and J gene preferences.

TCRdb itself ran the multiplex PCR reads through MiXCR, one entry per CDR3 protein. Of about 100,000 distinct CDR3 sequences listed, 21% are singletons. This clonotype has a count of ten or more. Its target is unknown. CDR3 size: 13 residues. V lost 4 bases and J 10 bases, leaving 17 bases between the germline ends. Germline V gene data show CDR1 as SGHDN and CDR2 as FVKESK. Samples came from axillary lymph nodes draining the breast cancer. Sample: axillary lymph node tissue. The gene calls are TRBV14 and TRBJ2-7; D is perhaps TRBD2 (5 bases). The origin of this receptor is a female donor with breast cancer. Some clones in this sample may be carry-over from other donors' samples. Here the CDR3 reads CASSPTTVGIQYF. The DNA of the CDR3 is TGTGCCAGCAGCCCCACCACGGTCGGGATCCAGTACTTC.